A single sample gave rise to the 7 T cell receptor beta chains below, sequenced in a study of blood T cell repertoires in COVID-19. Profiling relied on immunoSEQ multiplex PCR, and the TCRdb table lists in-frame clones only, not all of them. The repertoire holds fewer than 250,000 clones, approximately 84% seen once, with 5% to 6.5% in the top ten. Sequencing was done on a sample of peripheral blood. Receptors were obtained from a woman aged 70-85 years with active or convalescent COVID-19.

The rearrangement links TRBV27 to TRBJ2-7, with TRBD1 as a possible D gene (6 bases). Germline-derived CDR1 and CDR2 are MNHEY and SMNVEV (reference sequence). V was trimmed by 5 bases and J by 2 bases, leaving 16 bases between them. This CDR3 has 15 residues. CDR3 loop: CASSLKRQAAYEQYF. The CDR3 nucleotides are TGTGCCAGCAGTCTCAAGAGACAGGCCGCCTACGAGCAGTACTTC.

The chain combines TRBV19 with TRBJ2-5; maybe TRBD1 (6 bases). V was clipped by 5 bases and J by 1 base, with 8 bases between them. The CDR3 loop spans 13 amino acids. Germline V gives CDR1 LNHDA, CDR2 SQIVND (reference sequence). The CDR3 reads CASSGQLQETQYF. DNA of the CDR3: TGTGCCAGTAGTGGACAGCTCCAAGAGACCCAGTACTTC.

The V call is TRBV5-6, the J call TRBJ2-1; 12 bases align to TRBD2. This CDR3 is built from 15 residues. Germline lookup yields CDR1 SGHDT and CDR2 YYEEEE. With V trimmed by 7 bases and J by 5 bases, 7 bases remained unmatched. The CDR3 loop is CASVRRTSGDNEQFF. The CDR3 DNA reads as TGTGCCAGCGTCCGTCGGACTAGCGGGGACAATGAGCAGTTCTTC.

V and J are TRBV6-2 or TRBV6-3 and TRBJ1-5; 12 bases map to TRBD1. Germline assignment: CDR1 MNHEY and CDR2 SVGEGT. V lost 5 bases, J lost 6 bases, and 17 bases stayed unmatched. The CDR3 has 19 residues. In DNA, the CDR3 is TGTGCCAGCAGTCATCACCCGCGGGACAGGGGGCGCGTCTTTCAGCCCCAGCATTTT. This sequence encodes CASSHHPRDRGRVFQPQHF.

V gene TRBV19 combines with J gene TRBJ2-1, with no clear D. The V and J ends lost 3 bases and 9 bases respectively, with 12 bases between them. This CDR3 is built from 13 residues. The germline V gene encodes CDR1 LNHDA and CDR2 SQIVND (reference sequence). CDR3 bases: TGTGCCAGTAGTATCCTACTCTATGGTGAGCAGTTCTTC. Its protein product is CASSILLYGEQFF.

This chain connects TRBV4-1 to TRBJ1-2; no reliable D call. The CDR3 is 14 amino acids. V was trimmed by 2 bases and J by 2 bases, leaving 9 bases between them. Germline-derived CDR1 and CDR2 are MGHRA and YSYEKL. CDR3 sequence reads: CASSQTWQNYGYTF. Here the CDR3 DNA reads TGCGCCAGCAGCCAAACCTGGCAGAACTATGGCTACACCTTC.

This clone has a single count. The rearrangement links TRBV3-1 (or the pseudogene TRBV3-2) to TRBJ1-2; 7 bases fit TRBD1. J gave up 5 bases and V 0 bases, and 18 bases lay outside the gene matches. Germline V CDR1 and CDR2: LGHDT, YNNKEL (reference sequence). The CDR3 contains 19 residues. The CDR3 reads CASSQELLGRQGTNYGYTF. DNA for the CDR3: TGTGCCAGCAGCCAAGAACTGCTTGGTCGACAGGGAACCAATTATGGCTACACCTTC.